This TCR beta chain was found in a study of cytomegalovirus exposure and HLA in healthy donors. Study context: Sequencing of roughly 180 million T cells in an earlier analysis found 95 million to 120 million unique TCR beta sequences. Tens of millions of unique TCRs from HLA-typed donors made up an early data release. The study, taken as a whole, reports: When the data were analyzed later, several of the most significant clusters appeared to be linked to common viral pathogens. For cytomegalovirus status, the classifier reportedly gave diagnoses with high specificity and sensitivity.

Researchers ran the PCR with 60 Vbeta and 13 Jbeta primers. Measured with immunoSEQ multiplex PCR; TCRdb has only the in-frame clones, and not every one. Of more than 150,000 clones detected, about three quarters appear once; the ten largest clones hold roughly 1.5%. V was pared by 5 bases and J by 5 bases, with 5 bases of the junction left unmatched. CDR3 size: 14 residues. Germline V gene sequence: CDR1 MNHNY, CDR2 SVGAGI (reference sequence). This clone was counted a single time. The antigen is undetermined. This sequence joins TRBV6-6 and TRBJ1-1; TRBD1 matches 10 bases. The clonotype comes from a man aged 18 to 29 in good health and CMV-seronegative. Sequences were obtained from PBMCs. CDR3 protein: CASSRQGAGTEAFF. The CDR3 bases are TGTGCCAGCAGTAGACAGGGGGCAGGAACTGAAGCTTTCTTT.